This T cell receptor (beta chain) was documented in a study of Ad26.COV2.S vaccination and SARS-CoV-2 variants. Looking at the study overall: Donor had been placed in the Ad26.COV2.S arm of the COV1001 trial. Recipients of Ad26.COV2.S got it intramuscularly, once or twice 56 days apart.

Germline V gene lookup returns CDR1 KGHDR and CDR2 SFDVKD. V trimming: 0 bases; J trimming: 5 bases; junction bases outside the gene matches: 6. CDR3 length: 16 amino acids. Treatment indicated: 19 received Ad26.COV2.S at low or high dose, single or two shots; roughly five received placebo; per-sample allocation not given. Samples were taken on day 63 after the first vaccine or placebo injection. Donation was by an adult aged 18-55 years who was in Boston. Sequenced by immunoSEQ multiplex PCR; TCRdb stores in-frame clones only, minus some. This sample yields about 440,000 clones, of which roughly 91% are seen a single time; about 4.1% belongs to the top ten.

The TCR comes from a person aged 18 to 65 who received the Ad26.COV2.S COVID-19 vaccine or a placebo. The genes are TRBV24-1 and TRBJ2-1, with TRBD2 matching 7 bases. The material sequenced was peripheral blood, taken in a trial of Ad26.COV2.S vaccine versus placebo. The CDR3 here is CATSDLGGGTNNEQFF. In nucleotides, the CDR3 is TGTGCCACCAGTGATTTGGGTGGCGGGACTAACAATGAGCAGTTCTTC.